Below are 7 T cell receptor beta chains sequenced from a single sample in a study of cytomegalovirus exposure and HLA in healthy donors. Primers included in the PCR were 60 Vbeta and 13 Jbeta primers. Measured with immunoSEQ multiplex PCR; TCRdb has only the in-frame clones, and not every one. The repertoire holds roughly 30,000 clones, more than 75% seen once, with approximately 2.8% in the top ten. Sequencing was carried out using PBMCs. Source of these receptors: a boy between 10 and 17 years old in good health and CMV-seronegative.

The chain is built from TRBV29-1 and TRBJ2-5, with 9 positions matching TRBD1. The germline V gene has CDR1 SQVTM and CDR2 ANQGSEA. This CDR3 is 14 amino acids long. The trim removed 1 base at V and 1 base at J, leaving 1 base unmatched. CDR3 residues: CSVEGTGAQETQYF. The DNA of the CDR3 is TGCAGCGTTGAAGGGACAGGGGCCCAAGAGACCCAGTACTTC.

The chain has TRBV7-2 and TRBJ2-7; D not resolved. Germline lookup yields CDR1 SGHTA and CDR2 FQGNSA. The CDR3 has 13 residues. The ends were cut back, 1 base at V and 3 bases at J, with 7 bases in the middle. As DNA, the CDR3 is TGTGCCAGCAGCTTAGTCACCTACTACGAGCAGTACTTC. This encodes CASSLVTYYEQYF.

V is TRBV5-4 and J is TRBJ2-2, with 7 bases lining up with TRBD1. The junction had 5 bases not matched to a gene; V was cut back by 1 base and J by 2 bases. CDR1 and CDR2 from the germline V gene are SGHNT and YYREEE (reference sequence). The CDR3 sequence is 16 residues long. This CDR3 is CASSLRTGQNTGELFF. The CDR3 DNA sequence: TGTGCCAGCAGCTTGCGGACAGGACAAAACACCGGGGAGCTGTTTTTT.

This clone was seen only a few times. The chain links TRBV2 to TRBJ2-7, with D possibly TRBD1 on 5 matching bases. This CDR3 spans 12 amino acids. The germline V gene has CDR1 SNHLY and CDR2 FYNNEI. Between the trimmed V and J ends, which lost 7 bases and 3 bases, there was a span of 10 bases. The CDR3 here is CASMRRVYEQYF. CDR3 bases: TGTGCCAGCATGCGCAGGGTCTACGAGCAGTACTTC.

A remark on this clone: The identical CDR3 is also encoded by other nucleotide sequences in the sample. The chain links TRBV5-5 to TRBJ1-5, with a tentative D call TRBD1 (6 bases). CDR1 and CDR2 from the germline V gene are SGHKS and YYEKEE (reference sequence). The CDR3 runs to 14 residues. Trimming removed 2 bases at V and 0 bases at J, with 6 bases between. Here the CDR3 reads CASSLGGSNQPQHF. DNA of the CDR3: TGTGCCAGCAGCTTAGGGGGTAGCAATCAGCCCCAGCATTTT. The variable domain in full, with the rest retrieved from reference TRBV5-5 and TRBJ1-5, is DAGVTQSPTHLIKTRGQQVTLRCSPISGHKSVSWYQQVLGQGPQFIFQYYEKEERGRGNFPDRFSARQFPNYSSELNVNALLLGDSALYLCASSLGGSNQPQHFGDGTRLSIL.

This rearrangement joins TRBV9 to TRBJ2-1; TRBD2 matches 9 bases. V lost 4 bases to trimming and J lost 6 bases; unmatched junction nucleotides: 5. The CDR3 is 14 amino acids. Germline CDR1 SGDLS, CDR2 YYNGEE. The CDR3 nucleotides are TGTGCCAGCAGCTCGGGACTAGCAGCCAATGAGCAGTTCTTC. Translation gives CASSSGLAANEQFF.

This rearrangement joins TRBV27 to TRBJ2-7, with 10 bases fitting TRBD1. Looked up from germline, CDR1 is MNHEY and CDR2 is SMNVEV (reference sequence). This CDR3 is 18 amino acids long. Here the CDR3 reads CITRPARDRGSFGHEQYF. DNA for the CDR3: TGTATTACGAGACCAGCCCGGGACAGGGGTAGTTTCGGCCACGAGCAGTACTTC.